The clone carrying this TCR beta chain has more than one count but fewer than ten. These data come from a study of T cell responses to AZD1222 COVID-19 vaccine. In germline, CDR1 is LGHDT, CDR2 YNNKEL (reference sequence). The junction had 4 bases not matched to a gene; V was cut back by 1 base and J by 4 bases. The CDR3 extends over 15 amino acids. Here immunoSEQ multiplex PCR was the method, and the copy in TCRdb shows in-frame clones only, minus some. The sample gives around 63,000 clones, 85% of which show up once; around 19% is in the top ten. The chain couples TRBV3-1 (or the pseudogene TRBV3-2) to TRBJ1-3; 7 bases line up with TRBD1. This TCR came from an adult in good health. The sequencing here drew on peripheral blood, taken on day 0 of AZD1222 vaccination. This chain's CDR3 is CASSQGQGGGNTIYF. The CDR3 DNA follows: TGTGCCAGCAGCCAAGGACAGGGAGGCGGAAACACCATATATTTT.